This TCR beta chain was sequenced for a study of cytomegalovirus exposure and HLA in healthy donors. Across the whole study: Earlier results showed 117 million unique TCR beta sequences derived from approximately 170 million T cells. Early on, a data release was issued that held 80 million or so unique TCRs from HLA-typed donors.

The sample holds a few counts of this clone. What it binds is not known. Findings of the study overall: On later analysis, the bulk of CMV-associated TCR beta chains appeared to be HLA-restricted.

The PCR contained 60 Vbeta and 13 Jbeta primers. Sequenced by immunoSEQ multiplex PCR; TCRdb stores in-frame clones only, minus some. Here the sample spans under 200,000 clones, about 12% being singletons. This CDR3 is 14 amino acids long. Germline-derived CDR1 and CDR2 are SEHNR and FQNEAQ (reference sequence). V was pared by 5 bases and J by 8 bases, with 18 bases between. The sample consisted of PBMCs. This rearrangement joins TRBV7-9 to TRBJ1-2; perhaps TRBD1 as D (6 bases). The sequence came from a man in his forties or fifties in good health and CMV-seropositive. The DNA for the CDR3 is TGTGCCAGCAGCCTCCCTATGGGGGCAGGGGGCTACACCTTC. Encoded protein: CASSLPMGAGGYTF.